Listed below are T cell receptor beta chains from one sample, sequenced in a study of OX40 agonist ivuxolimab in advanced cancers. The table came from immunoSEQ multiplex PCR; TCRdb's copy has only in-frame clones and leaves some out. The data contain 45,000 to 65,000 clones, more than 70% of them seen just once; the ten biggest clones take up 5.5% to 7%. Here the sequenced sample was CD4+ or CD8+ T cells sorted from blood, taken in a trial of the OX40 agonist ivuxolimab. The source of these receptors is an adult with an advanced solid tumor such as melanoma, head and neck, liver or kidney cancer. Both conserved end residues are part of each CDR3. The D gene is left open where the match is weak. Size tells how often a clone was seen (once, few, many) or the class of an expanded clone, and some rows leave it out.

>NA|TRBV28|TRBD1|TRBJ2-7
CASIPSGQGMYEQYF
TGTGCCAGCATCCCCTCGGGACAGGGTATGTACGAGCAGTACTTC
>NA|TRBV28|TRBD2|TRBJ2-1
CASSLSEREAKYNEQFF
TGTGCCAGCAGTTTATCCGAGCGGGAGGCTAAATACAATGAGCAGTTCTTC
>NA|TRBV27|NA|TRBJ2-5
CASRFAEAQYF
TGTGCCAGCAGATTTGCGGAGGCCCAGTACTTC
>once|TRBV27|NA|TRBJ1-2
CASGRVSANYGYTF
TGTGCCAGCGGCCGGGTTTCGGCTAACTATGGCTACACCTTC
>NA|TRBV5-1|NA|TRBJ2-3
CASRFGGTDTQYF
TGCGCCAGCAGGTTCGGCGGCACAGATACGCAGTATTTT
>NA|TRBV19|NA|TRBJ1-2
CASSTGQINYGYTF
TGTGCCAGTAGTACTGGACAGATTAACTATGGCTACACCTTC
>few|TRBV10-3|NA|TRBJ1-5
CAIKEANQPQHF
TGTGCCATCAAAGAGGCTAATCAGCCCCAGCATTTT
>NA|TRBV11-3|NA|TRBJ2-2
CASSPGGGELFF
TGTGCCAGCAGCCCCGGGGGAGGGGAGCTGTTTTTT
>NA|TRBV13|NA|TRBJ1-4
CASSPGGRGNEKLFF
TGTGCCAGCAGCCCAGGTGGCAGGGGTAATGAAAAACTGTTTTTT
>NA|TRBV28|NA|TRBJ2-3
CASSSDTTDTQYF
TGTGCCAGCAGTTCCGACACCACAGATACGCAGTATTTT
>NA|TRBV5-1|TRBD1|TRBJ2-6
CASSLTGQGSSGANVLTF
TGCGCCAGCAGCTTGACGGGACAGGGCTCCTCTGGGGCCAACGTCCTGACTTTC
>NA|TRBV10-3|NA|TRBJ1-3
CAISESQVSSGNTIYF
TGTGCCATCAGTGAGTCACAGGTCAGCTCTGGAAACACCATATATTTT
>NA|TRBV30|TRBD1|TRBJ2-7
CAWSVGTVSYEQYF
TGTGCCTGGAGTGTTGGGACAGTCTCCTACGAGCAGTACTTC
>NA|TRBV19|TRBD2|TRBJ2-1
CASNYKTSGSYEQFF
TGTGCCAGTAATTACAAGACTAGCGGGAGTTATGAGCAGTTCTTC
>once|TRBV9|NA|TRBJ2-7
CASSVGPGSNYEQYF
TGTGCCAGCAGCGTAGGTCCGGGATCCAACTACGAGCAGTACTTC
>NA|TRBV7-3|NA|TRBJ2-7
CASSPAPSYEQYF
TGTGCCAGCAGCCCCGCTCCCTCCTACGAGCAGTACTTC
>few|TRBV5-1|NA|TRBJ2-2
CASSWGDSTGELFF
TGCGCCAGCAGCTGGGGCGACAGCACCGGGGAGCTGTTTTTT
>NA|TRBV11-2|NA|TRBJ1-2
CASRLGRDGYTF
TGTGCCAGCAGACTGGGACGAGATGGCTACACCTTC
>NA|TRBV27|TRBD1|TRBJ2-2
CASRRQGAGWTGELFF
TGTGCCAGCAGGCGACAGGGGGCGGGTTGGACCGGGGAGCTGTTTTTT
>once|TRBV21-1|NA|TRBJ2-5
CASSKVAGGETQYF
TGTGCCAGCAGCAAAGTTGCAGGGGGAGAGACCCAGTACTTC
>NA|TRBV28|TRBD2|TRBJ2-5
CASRPTSGRKETQYF
TGTGCCAGCAGACCGACTAGCGGGAGGAAGGAGACCCAGTACTTC
>NA|TRBV6-6|NA|TRBJ1-3
CASSQHAGSGNTIYF
TGTGCCAGCAGCCAGCATGCGGGCTCTGGAAACACCATATATTTT
>NA|TRBV10-2|TRBD1|TRBJ2-7
CASSGQGFEQYF
TGCGCCAGCAGTGGACAGGGGTTCGAGCAGTACTTC
>NA|TRBV18|TRBD2|TRBJ2-3
CASSPLAGVFSDTQYF
TGTGCCAGCTCACCCCTAGCGGGAGTGTTCTCAGATACGCAGTATTTT
>NA|TRBV2|NA|TRBJ2-7
CASSEARRTNDEQYF
TGTGCCAGCAGTGAAGCGCGACGGACTAACGACGAGCAGTACTTC
>NA|TRBV9|NA|TRBJ2-3
CASSPQSTDTQYF
TGTGCCAGCAGCCCCCAGTCCACAGATACGCAGTATTTT
>NA|TRBV30|NA|TRBJ1-2
CAWSVDRNIYGYTF
TGTGCCTGGAGTGTAGACAGAAACATCTATGGCTACACCTTC
>NA|TRBV7-8|TRBD2|TRBJ2-1
CASSLDTSVDEQFF
TGTGCCAGCAGCTTAGATACTAGCGTGGATGAGCAGTTCTTC
>NA|TRBV5-4|TRBD1|TRBJ2-7
CASSTLDRTPYEQYF
TGTGCCAGCAGCACTCTGGACAGGACCCCCTACGAGCAGTACTTC
>NA|TRBV28|NA|TRBJ2-1
CASLPESYNEQFF
TGTGCCAGCCTTCCCGAGTCCTACAATGAGCAGTTCTTC
>NA|TRBV14|NA|TRBJ2-7
CASSQLGEWYEQYF
TGTGCCAGCAGCCAATTGGGGGAGTGGTACGAGCAGTACTTC
>NA|TRBV5-1|NA|TRBJ2-7
CASSLGQGINEQYF
TGCGCCAGCAGCTTGGGTCAGGGCATTAACGAGCAGTACTTC
>NA|TRBV7-7|NA|TRBJ2-1
CASSLDLAHNNEQFF
TGTGCTAGCAGCTTAGACCTAGCACATAACAATGAGCAGTTCTTC
>NA|TRBV19|TRBD1|TRBJ1-3
CASRQGGHTIYF
TGTGCCAGCCGACAGGGCGGTCACACCATATATTTT
>NA|TRBV6-6|TRBD1|TRBJ1-5
CASSYSGQSNQPQHF
TGTGCCAGCAGTTACTCGGGACAGAGCAATCAGCCCCAGCATTTT
>NA|TRBV27|TRBD2|TRBJ2-2
CASSLAGGNTGELFF
TGTGCCAGCAGTTTAGCGGGAGGGAACACCGGGGAGCTGTTTTTT
>few|TRBV28|NA|TRBJ2-7
CATYPGPRARYEQYF
TGTGCCACCTATCCCGGGCCGCGGGCTCGGTACGAGCAGTACTTC
>few|TRBV15|TRBD1|TRBJ2-7
CATSSQYRGNYEQYF
TGTGCCACCAGCTCACAGTACAGGGGGAACTACGAGCAGTACTTC
>NA|TRBV2|NA|TRBJ1-3
CASRPGPGNTIYF
TGTGCCAGCCGGCCGGGACCTGGAAACACCATATATTTT
>NA|TRBV11-2|TRBD2|TRBJ2-2
CASSSPRGGANTGELFF
TGTGCCAGCAGCTCCCCCCGGGGGGGCGCGAACACCGGGGAGCTGTTTTTT
>NA|TRBV6-5|NA|TRBJ1-4
CASSYLDTVNEKLFF
TGTGCCAGCAGTTATTTGGACACAGTTAATGAAAAACTGTTTTTT
>NA|TRBV15|TRBD2|TRBJ2-1
CATSSSPGLAGGEQFF
TGTGCCACCAGCAGTAGTCCGGGACTAGCGGGAGGTGAGCAGTTCTTC
>NA|TRBV12-5|NA|TRBJ2-7
CASGPGAHEQYF
TGTGCTAGTGGCCCGGGGGCCCACGAGCAGTACTTC
>NA|TRBV9|NA|TRBJ2-7
CASSVGLLGYEQYF
TGTGCCAGCAGCGTAGGTCTCCTTGGGTACGAGCAGTACTTC
>few|TRBV6-5|TRBD1|TRBJ1-2
CASRTGDYGYTF
TGTGCCAGTAGAACAGGGGACTATGGCTACACCTTC
>NA|TRBV7-8|TRBD2|TRBJ2-1
CASSLAGGVGFYNEQFF
TGTGCCAGCAGCTTAGCGGGAGGGGTTGGTTTCTACAATGAGCAGTTCTTC
>NA|TRBV10-3|NA|TRBJ1-1
CAIRPQGLNEAFF
TGTGCCATCAGGCCCCAGGGGCTGAATGAAGCTTTCTTT
>NA|TRBV10-3|TRBD1|TRBJ2-1
CAISEGTGNNEQFF
TGTGCCATCAGTGAGGGGACAGGCAACAATGAGCAGTTCTTC